The 21 T cell receptor beta chains reported below all come from one sample, sequenced in a study of blood T cells in healthy people across ages. Primed by a sample-barcoded 5' primer and a J-beta primer mix, a second PCR proceeded for about 6 to 11 cycles. TCRdb re-derived calls from the 5' RACE reads in MiXCR, one entry per CDR3 protein. The sample holds around 820,000 distinct CDR3 sequences, approximately 25% seen once. The same data also contributed to another study, on T cells of mothers and their children.

The source material was blood. The receptors were sampled from a boy aged 5-17 years in good health.

This clonotype has a handful of counts. Its ends do not fully match the called genes, so a read error is possible. This sequence joins TRBV10-3 and TRBJ2-1; TRBD1 matches at 9 bases. Per the germline V gene, CDR1 is ENHRY and CDR2 is SYGVKD. The CDR3 has 16 residues. CDR3 bases: TGTGCCATCGGTGAGTCCGGGACAGGGCACCACAATGAGCAGTTCTTC. It translates to CAIGESGTGHHNEQFF.

This clonotype was detected only a few times. This CDR3 is CASSPGPYREQYF. The CDR3 DNA sequence: TGTGCCAGCTCACCAGGGCCCTACAGGGAGCAGTACTTC. This chain links TRBV18 with TRBJ2-7, with TRBD1 as a possible D gene (5 bases). V was clipped by 2 bases and J by 7 bases, with 12 bases between them. This CDR3 comprises 13 residues. In germline, CDR1 is KGHSH, CDR2 LQKENI. The whole variable domain, filled in from reference TRBV18 and TRBJ2-7, reads NAGVMQNPRHLVRRRGQEARLRCSPMKGHSHVYWYRQLPEEGLKFMVYLQKENIIDESGMPKERFSAEFPKEGPSILRIQQVVRGDSAAYFCASSPGPYREQYFGPGTRLTVT.

The sample holds a few counts of this clonotype. The rearrangement uses TRBV5-1 and TRBJ1-2; D gene uncertain. Germline V gene data show CDR1 as SGHRS and CDR2 as YFSETQ. The CDR3 has 15 residues. The V and J ends lost 1 base and 1 base respectively, with 11 bases between them. CDR3 in DNA: TGCGCCAGCAGCTTGACTCCAACGGGTAACTATGGCTACACCTTC. Encoded protein: CASSLTPTGNYGYTF.

V is TRBV12-3 or TRBV12-4 and J is TRBJ2-5, with D tentatively TRBD1 or TRBD2 (5 bases each). Trimming cost V 3 bases and J 6 bases, with 11 bases left between them. The CDR3 spans 13 residues. The CDR3 DNA sequence: TGTGCCAGCAGTTTGTCCGGGGCGAAGACCCAGTACTTC. This gives the protein CASSLSGAKTQYF.

This rearrangement joins TRBV9 to TRBJ1-2, with TRBD1 matching over 8 bases. Trimming took 0 bases from V and 7 from J; bases not matched to a gene: 8. Germline CDR1 is SGDLS and CDR2 is YYNGEE. This CDR3 is 15 amino acids long. The DNA for the CDR3 is TGTGCCAGCAGCGTAGAGGTGGGGACAGGATTTGGCTACACCTTC. Protein sequence: CASSVEVGTGFGYTF.

This clonotype has a handful of counts. The CDR3 protein is CASSLGAGNFDGYTF. CDR3 nucleotides: TGTGCCAGCAGCTTAGGGGCAGGGAATTTCGATGGCTACACCTTC. The chain has TRBV5-5 and TRBJ1-2; a weak D match, TRBD1 (5 bases). This CDR3 has 15 amino acids. Per germline, CDR1 SGHKS and CDR2 YYEKEE (reference sequence). Trimming cost V 2 bases and J 6 bases, with 17 bases left between them.

Only a few counts were recorded for this clonotype. The chain combines TRBV7-2 with TRBJ2-1; the match to TRBD2 covers 8 bases. Germline CDR1 reads SGHTA; CDR2 reads FQGNSA. With V trimmed by 6 bases and J by 2 bases, 6 bases remained unmatched. This CDR3 spans 15 amino acids. The CDR3 reads CASRLTSGPYNEQFF. As DNA, the CDR3 is TGTGCCAGCAGACTTACTAGCGGTCCCTACAATGAGCAGTTCTTC.

This clonotype was seen more than once but under ten times. The rearrangement links TRBV20-1 to TRBJ1-1; D uncertain. CDR1 and CDR2 (germline): DFQATT, SNEGSKA (reference sequence). The CDR3 consists of 13 residues. V gave up 4 bases and J gave up 5 bases, with 14 bases separating them. The chain's CDR3 is CSAKGRAETEAFF. The DNA for the CDR3 is TGCAGTGCTAAGGGAAGGGCAGAGACTGAAGCTTTCTTT.

The rearrangement uses TRBV7-8 and TRBJ2-1; TRBD1 or TRBD2 may be the D gene (6 bases each). Trimming stripped 5 bases from V and 2 bases from J, with 13 bases between. The CDR3 runs 15 residues. CDR1 and CDR2 from the germline V gene are SGHVS and FQNEAQ. The CDR3 spells CASSAEGGAYNEQFF. As DNA, the CDR3 is TGTGCCAGCAGCGCGGAGGGGGGTGCCTACAATGAGCAGTTCTTC.

The rearrangement links TRBV29-1 to TRBJ2-5; 7 bases line up with TRBD2. Germline CDR1 reads SQVTM; CDR2 reads ANQGSEA. The CDR3 contains 13 residues. After removal of 4 bases from V and 4 bases from J, the junction contained 6 bases not matched to a gene. CDR3: CSVAGSGGETQYF. The CDR3 nucleotides read TGCAGCGTTGCAGGGTCGGGGGGAGAGACCCAGTACTTC.

This clonotype is a singleton in its sample. The CDR3 nucleotides read TGTGCCAGCAGCCCCCTCGGGGGAGCAACTAATGAAAAACTGTTTTTT. The encoded protein is CASSPLGGATNEKLFF. The chain uses TRBV3-1 and TRBJ1-4; maybe TRBD1 (5 bases). Germline V gene data show CDR1 as LGHDT and CDR2 as YNNKEL (reference sequence). The germline V and J ends were trimmed by 4 bases and 0 bases, with 12 bases remaining between them. This CDR3 is built from 16 residues. Based on the CDR3 plus reference TRBV3-1 and TRBJ1-4, the full variable domain is DTAVSQTPKYLVTQMGNDKSIKCEQNLGHDTMYWYKQDSKKFLKIMFSYNNKELIINETVPNRFSPKSPDKAHLNLHINSLELGDSAVYFCASSPLGGATNEKLFFGSGTQLSVL.

The rearrangement uses TRBV4-2 and TRBJ1-3; D is ambiguous. V was pared by 1 base and J by 0 bases, with 10 bases between. The CDR3 is 16 amino acids. Germline V lookup: CDR1 LGHNA, CDR2 YNFKEQ. CDR3 nucleotide sequence: TGTGCCAGCAGCCAAGGAGGGTTGGACTCTGGAAACACCATATATTTT. This sequence encodes CASSQGGLDSGNTIYF.

This clonotype has ten or more counts. This chain joins TRBV7-2 and TRBJ2-7; 8 bases align to TRBD1. The V and J ends lost 0 bases and 6 bases, in that order; junction bases with no gene match: 13. This CDR3 contains 17 residues. Germline V gene sequence: CDR1 SGHTA, CDR2 FQGNSA. DNA of the CDR3: TGTGCCAGCAGCTTAGCATCGGTTGGGACAGGCCTACGCGAGCAGTACTTC. Translating gives CASSLASVGTGLREQYF. The full variable domain, rest sourced from reference TRBV7-2 and TRBJ2-7, is GAGVSQSPSNKVTEKGKDVELRCDPISGHTALYWYRQSLGQGLEFLIYFQGNSAPDKSGLPSDRFSAERTGGSVSTLTIQRTQQEDSAVYLCASSLASVGTGLREQYFGPGTRLTVT.

The chain is built from TRBV5-1 and TRBJ1-1; D gene unclear. From germline, CDR1 is SGHRS and CDR2 YFSETQ. The CDR3 is 13 residues long. Trimming took off 4 bases at V and 1 base at J, with 8 bases between the two ends. The DNA for the CDR3 is TGCGCCAGCAGCGTCTCTCCGAACACTGAAGCTTTCTTT. Translating gives CASSVSPNTEAFF.

This clonotype has a handful of counts. This chain links TRBV9 with TRBJ2-3; 7 bases match TRBD2. In germline, CDR1 is SGDLS, CDR2 YYNGEE. CDR3 length: 16 amino acids. Germline trimming cut 0 bases from V and 0 bases from J; bases unmatched to any gene: 4. The CDR3, as DNA: TGTGCCAGCAGCGTAGTGGCTAGCGGTAGCACAGATACGCAGTATTTT. Amino acids: CASSVVASGSTDTQYF.

The chain combines TRBV29-1 with TRBJ1-1; the D gene is possibly TRBD1 (6 bases). The V end lost 6 bases, the J end lost 5 bases, and 13 bases lay between the germline ends. The CDR3 has 12 residues. Per the germline V gene, CDR1 is SQVTM and CDR2 is ANQGSEA. CDR3 bases: TGCAGCGTACTATTCCAGGGGACTGAAGCTTTCTTT. Amino acids: CSVLFQGTEAFF. The variable domain in full, with the rest retrieved from reference TRBV29-1 and TRBJ1-1, is SAVISQKPSRDICQRGTSLTIQCQVDSQVTMMFWYRQQPGQSLTLIATANQGSEATYESGFVIDKFPISRPNLTFSTLTVSNMSPEDSSIYLCSVLFQGTEAFFGQGTRLTVV.

This clonotype has only a few counts. The rearrangement joins TRBV13 to TRBJ1-1, with 8 bases lining up with TRBD1. Trimming cost V 3 bases and J 6 bases; bases outside gene matches: 12. The CDR3 totals 16 residues. Per germline, CDR1 PRHDT and CDR2 FYEKMQ (reference sequence). The CDR3 loop is CASSFWLRGLIPEAFF. The CDR3, as DNA: TGTGCCAGCAGCTTTTGGCTCAGGGGGCTAATTCCTGAAGCTTTCTTT.

This sequence joins TRBV20-1 and TRBJ2-7; D not resolved. This CDR3 comprises 10 residues. Germline-derived CDR1 and CDR2 are DFQATT and SNEGSKA (reference sequence). V was pared by 0 bases and J by 4 bases, with 1 base between. In DNA, the CDR3 is TGCAGTGCTAGAGAATACGAGCAGTACTTC. As protein: CSAREYEQYF.

The table lists this clonotype with many counts. The rearrangement links TRBV9 to TRBJ2-1; TRBD2 agrees at 10 bases. The CDR3 covers 19 residues. The germline gives CDR1 SGDLS, CDR2 YYNGEE. The ends lost 0 bases at V and 2 bases at J; junction bases unmatched: 11. The CDR3 protein is CASSVASSGGAGAYNEQFF. The CDR3 nucleotides are TGTGCCAGCAGCGTAGCTTCCAGCGGGGGGGCCGGTGCCTACAATGAGCAGTTCTTC. The full variable domain, rest sourced from reference TRBV9 and TRBJ2-1, is DSGVTQTPKHLITATGQRVTLRCSPRSGDLSVYWYQQSLDQGLQFLIQYYNGEERAKGNILERFSAQQFPDLHSELNLSSLELGDSALYFCASSVASSGGAGAYNEQFFGPGTRLTVL.

There are a few counts of this clonotype. In DNA, the CDR3 is TGTGCCAGCAGCCTGGACGGTTACTCTGGAAACACCATATATTTT. Protein: CASSLDGYSGNTIYF. V and J are TRBV7-3 and TRBJ1-3; D is ambiguous. The CDR3 has 15 residues. Germline-derived CDR1 and CDR2 are SGHTA and FQGTGA. V was pared by 5 bases and J by 0 bases, with 11 bases between.

The CDR3 here is CASSVEAHSYEQYF. CDR3 sequence (DNA): TGTGCCAGCAGCGTAGAGGCTCACTCCTACGAGCAGTACTTC. This sequence joins TRBV9 and TRBJ2-7; D uncertain. Germline CDR1 reads SGDLS; CDR2 reads YYNGEE. The CDR3 totals 14 residues. V was cut by 0 bases and J by 0 bases, with 7 bases left in between.